These 25 T cell receptor beta chains share one sample of origin, sequenced in a study of post-analysis software for immune sequencing data. Included in the TCR beta cDNA libraries were unique molecular identifiers. Using its own MiXCR run on the PCR reads, TCRdb lists one record per CDR3 protein. The sample has some 700,000 distinct CDR3 sequences, approximately 60% seen once. These receptors have no known antigen. Regarding the study as a whole: The study found TRBV5-6, TRBV5-1 and TRBV20-1 among five or six TRBV segments more frequent in patients than controls.

The sequenced sample was blood. The receptors here all came from a girl aged 2-15 years with multiple sclerosis.

The table lists this clonotype with a few counts. This chain connects TRBV15 to TRBJ2-7; TRBD2 is a possible D gene (6 bases). The J call may be mistaken, given a closer DNA end match to TRBJ2-5. Looked up from germline, CDR1 is LNHNV and CDR2 is YYDKDF (reference sequence). CDR3 length: 15 amino acids. The CDR3 DNA reads as TGTGCCACCAGCAGAGATCTCCCTAGCGAAGAGACCCAGTACTTC. This encodes CATSRDLPSEETQYF.

The V and J genes are TRBV2 and TRBJ2-5; D is possibly TRBD1 (6 bases). The DNA end is a closer match to TRBJ2-7, so the J assignment may be wrong. The length of the CDR3 is 14 residues. Per the germline V gene, CDR1 is SNHLY and CDR2 is FYNNEI. Written as DNA, the CDR3 is TGTGCCACCTCTGAGAACAGGGAACTTGGCGAGCAGTACTTC. Protein sequence: CATSENRELGEQYF.

The chain combines TRBV12-3 or TRBV12-4 with TRBJ2-1; D is possibly TRBD1 (7 bases). The V and J ends lost 5 bases and 5 bases respectively, with 19 bases between them. The CDR3 extends over 16 amino acids. The CDR3 spells CASSPRRDRPDNEQFF. CDR3 sequence (DNA): TGTGCCAGCAGTCCAAGGCGGGACAGACCTGACAATGAGCAGTTCTTC.

CDR3 nucleotides: TGCGCCAGCAGCTTGGCCCTGGTATATGAGCAGTTCTTC. Translated, it gives CASSLALVYEQFF. V gene TRBV5-1 combines with J gene TRBJ2-1, with D uncertain. CDR3 size: 13 residues. Deletions cut 0 bases from V and 8 bases from J, with 9 bases between. Germline CDR1 SGHRS, CDR2 YFSETQ.

The V call is TRBV29-1, the J call TRBJ2-1, with D hard to call. Germline V lookup: CDR1 SQVTM, CDR2 ANQGSEA. There are 12 residues in the CDR3. The V end was cut by 5 bases, the J end by 6 bases, with 11 bases between. Written as DNA, the CDR3 is TGCAGCGTTCTGACCGGCCTCAATGAGCAGTTCTTC. Translated, it gives CSVLTGLNEQFF.

This clonotype came up once. The chain recombines TRBV27 with TRBJ2-1; tentative D call: TRBD1 (7 bases). CDR3 size: 15 residues. V was cut by 3 bases and J by 9 bases, with 18 bases left in between. CDR1 and CDR2 (germline): MNHEY, SMNVEV (reference sequence). The CDR3 region has the DNA TGTGCCAGCAGTTTTGGGGGTCAGGGGGGCGGTGAGCAGTTCTTC. Residues: CASSFGGQGGGEQFF.

This clonotype was seen more than once but under ten times. CDR3 sequence: CASSQVGAMGYNEQFF. DNA for the CDR3: TGCGCCAGCAGCCAAGTTGGGGCCATGGGTTACAATGAGCAGTTCTTC. The chain employs TRBV4-3 and TRBJ2-1, with D possibly being TRBD1 (5 bases). Trimming took off 1 base at V and 4 bases at J, with 14 bases between the two ends. This CDR3 is built from 16 residues. Germline lookup yields CDR1 LGHNA and CDR2 YSLEER.

This rearrangement joins TRBV20-1 to TRBJ1-1; possible D gene TRBD1, 6 bases. Trimming removed 2 bases at V and 5 bases at J, with 12 bases between. The CDR3 covers 13 residues. Germline values: CDR1 DFQATT, CDR2 SNEGSKA (reference sequence). CDR3 sequence: CSARQGRGTEAFF. The CDR3 DNA sequence: TGCAGTGCTAGACAGGGGAGAGGGACTGAAGCTTTCTTT.

This chain uses TRBV12-3 or TRBV12-4 with TRBJ2-3, with 7 positions matching TRBD1. The CDR3 consists of 15 residues. Germline trimming cut 5 bases from V and 3 bases from J; bases unmatched to any gene: 8. CDR3 nucleotide sequence: TGTGCCAGCAGTCAAAGACCGGGACAGACAGATACGCAGTATTTT. This translates into CASSQRPGQTDTQYF.

The chain is built from TRBV11-2 and TRBJ2-7; the match to TRBD2 covers 10 bases. Germline CDR1 and CDR2: SGHAT and FQNNGV. V gave up 3 bases and J gave up 10 bases; unmatched junction bases: 15. The CDR3 spans 16 residues. The CDR3 loop reads CASSLGLAGDTQDQYF. The CDR3 DNA reads as TGTGCCAGCAGCTTGGGGCTAGCGGGGGACACACAGGACCAGTACTTC.

This clonotype was picked up a small number of times. The chain links TRBV20-1 to TRBJ2-7, with 7 bases identical to TRBD1. This CDR3 spans 12 amino acids. CDR1 and CDR2 from the germline V gene are DFQATT and SNEGSKA (reference sequence). Trimming removed 6 bases from V and 0 bases from J; junction bases left unmatched: 2. For the CDR3, the DNA is TGCAGTGCAAGGACAGGCTCCTACGAGCAGTACTTC. Amino acid sequence: CSARTGSYEQYF.

V usage is TRBV29-1 and J usage is TRBJ1-1, with D uncertain. Germline V gives CDR1 SQVTM, CDR2 ANQGSEA. V was cut by 4 bases and J by 2 bases, with 8 bases left in between. This CDR3 has 12 residues. The CDR3 nucleotides read TGCAGCGTTGGAACTCACAACACTGAAGCTTTCTTT. This encodes CSVGTHNTEAFF.

This clonotype appeared a few times. CDR3 in amino acids: CASSLGQGRSSSPLHF. The DNA of the CDR3 is TGTGCCAGCAGCTTAGGCCAGGGGCGCAGTAGTTCACCCCTCCACTTT. V is TRBV7-8 and J is TRBJ1-6; D perhaps matches TRBD1 (6 bases). V dropped 1 base and J dropped 9 bases, with 16 bases sitting between them. Germline CDR1 and CDR2: SGHVS and FQNEAQ. The CDR3 has 16 residues.

This rearrangement joins TRBV4-1 to TRBJ1-2, with 12 bases fitting TRBD1. Germline trimming cut 1 base from V and 8 bases from J; bases unmatched to any gene: 5. CDR3 length: 15 residues. The germline gives CDR1 MGHRA, CDR2 YSYEKL. This chain's CDR3 is CASSQAGQGARGYTF. CDR3 DNA sequence: TGCGCCAGCAGCCAAGCGGGACAGGGGGCGCGAGGCTACACCTTC.

The chain is built from TRBV7-8 and TRBJ2-3; 14 bases are shared with TRBD2. Losses at the gene ends were 5 bases for V and 4 bases for J; bases not matched to a gene: 5. The CDR3 sequence is 16 residues long. Germline CDR1 reads SGHVS; CDR2 reads FQNEAQ. The CDR3 nucleotides read TGTGCCAGCAGCGTGACTAGCGGGGGGGCCTCAGATACGCAGTATTTT. It yields the protein CASSVTSGGASDTQYF.

The chain uses TRBV7-2 and TRBJ2-6; D is unclear. The CDR3 runs 16 residues. The ends were cut back, 1 base at V and 0 bases at J, with 7 bases in the middle. Germline lookup yields CDR1 SGHTA and CDR2 FQGNSA. CDR3 region: CASSLGESSGANVLTF. As DNA, the CDR3 is TGTGCCAGCAGCTTAGGGGAAAGCTCTGGGGCCAACGTCCTGACTTTC.

This clonotype was seen a few times. The chain couples TRBV18 to TRBJ1-1; tentatively, D is TRBD1 (5 bases). Germline V CDR1 and CDR2: KGHSH, LQKENI. Trimming took 3 bases from V and 4 from J, leaving 12 bases between them. The CDR3 is 14 amino acids. CDR3 nucleotide sequence: TGTGCCAGCTCACCCCGGACGAGGGGCACTGAAGCTTTCTTT. Its protein product is CASSPRTRGTEAFF.

This chain links TRBV5-1 with TRBJ2-3, with 10 bases matching TRBD2. The CDR3 extends over 16 amino acids. V lost 0 bases, J lost 4 bases, and 5 bases stayed unmatched. CDR1 and CDR2 (germline): SGHRS, YFSETQ. CDR3 nucleotide sequence: TGCGCCAGCAGCTTGGGGACTAGCGGAAGTTCAGATACGCAGTATTTT. Its translation is CASSLGTSGSSDTQYF. Full variable domain (rest looked up from reference TRBV5-1 and TRBJ2-3): KAGVTQTPRYLIKTRGQQVTLSCSPISGHRSVSWYQQTPGQGLQFLFEYFSETQRNKGNFPGRFSGRQFSNSRSEMNVSTLELGDSALYLCASSLGTSGSSDTQYFGPGTRLTVL.

The rearrangement joins TRBV25-1 to TRBJ2-3, with 9 bases identical to TRBD2. The J segment lost 2 bases and the V segment lost 5 bases, leaving 11 bases of the junction unmatched. The CDR3 has 17 amino acids. Germline CDR1 reads MGHDK; CDR2 reads SYGVNS. The CDR3 is CASSPSRLAGDTDTQYF. The CDR3 nucleotides read TGTGCCAGCAGTCCGAGTCGTTTAGCGGGGGACACAGATACGCAGTATTTT.

CDR3 DNA: TGTGCCAGCAGCCCAAGAAGGGAGAACACCGGGGAGCTGTTTTTT. Encoded protein: CASSPRRENTGELFF. The chain has TRBV11-2 and TRBJ2-2; D remains ambiguous. Trimming removed 5 bases at V and 1 base at J, with 11 bases between. This CDR3 has 15 amino acids. Germline CDR1 SGHAT, CDR2 FQNNGV.

The gene calls are TRBV12-3 or TRBV12-4 and TRBJ2-1, with a weak D call TRBD2 (5 bases). The CDR3 covers 16 residues. Trimming left V 2 bases short and J 0 bases short, with 11 bases between. CDR3 coding DNA: TGTGCCAGCAGTTTATGGGCGGGTGGCTCCTACAATGAGCAGTTCTTC. This sequence encodes CASSLWAGGSYNEQFF.

A few counts support this clonotype. V gene TRBV27 combines with J gene TRBJ1-6; D is unclear. Germline lookup yields CDR1 MNHEY and CDR2 SMNVEV (reference sequence). CDR3 length: 16 amino acids. V was clipped by 3 bases and J by 7 bases, with 16 bases between them. This CDR3 reads CASSLITGGGNSPLHF. CDR3 coding DNA: TGTGCCAGCAGTTTGATAACGGGAGGTGGAAATTCACCCCTCCACTTT.

The V and J genes are TRBV29-1 and TRBJ1-2, with TRBD1 matching 8 bases. V shed 6 bases, J shed 7 bases, and the junction held 4 bases outside the gene matches. Per germline, CDR1 SQVTM and CDR2 ANQGSEA. The CDR3 has 11 amino acids. The CDR3 loop is CSVPGGFGYTF. DNA for the CDR3: TGCAGCGTCCCAGGGGGCTTTGGCTACACCTTC.

Ten or more counts support this clonotype. The genes are TRBV20-1 and TRBJ2-4; the match to TRBD1 covers 7 bases. In germline, CDR1 is DFQATT, CDR2 SNEGSKA (reference sequence). There are 17 residues in the CDR3. The V segment lost 4 bases and the J segment 0 bases; nucleotides outside the gene matches: 12. The CDR3 coding sequence is TGCAGTGCTATGACAGGGAACCCCGATCTAGCCAAAAACATTCAGTACTTC. It is translated as CSAMTGNPDLAKNIQYF.

The chain joins TRBV7-8 to TRBJ2-7; 8 bases map to TRBD2. The CDR3 loop spans 18 amino acids. V shed 6 bases, J shed 0 bases, and the junction held 16 bases outside the gene matches. Per the germline V gene, CDR1 is SGHVS and CDR2 is FQNEAQ. The CDR3 region is CASSKIPGGLRASYEQYF. CDR3 nucleotides: TGTGCCAGCAGTAAAATACCGGGAGGGCTTCGGGCCTCCTACGAGCAGTACTTC.